Presented here are 10 T cell receptor beta chains from one specimen sequenced in a study of cytomegalovirus exposure and HLA in healthy donors. The PCR contained 60 Vbeta and 13 Jbeta primers. Data came from immunoSEQ multiplex PCR; TCRdb stores just in-frame clones and leaves some out. In the table there are about 180,000 clones, under 85% of which are singletons. Sample: PBMCs. Every receptor here comes from a male donor in good health and CMV-seronegative.

The V and J genes are TRBV5-1 and TRBJ1-1; the D is unclear. CDR1 and CDR2 from the germline V gene are SGHRS and YFSETQ. Trimming stripped 6 bases from V and 7 bases from J, with 10 bases between. CDR3 size: 11 residues. CDR3 protein: CASNGLGEAFF. Written as DNA, the CDR3 is TGCGCCAGCAATGGGCTTGGTGAAGCTTTCTTT. The full variable domain, its missing parts supplied by reference TRBV5-1 and TRBJ1-1, is KAGVTQTPRYLIKTRGQQVTLSCSPISGHRSVSWYQQTPGQGLQFLFEYFSETQRNKGNFPGRFSGRQFSNSRSEMNVSTLELGDSALYLCASNGLGEAFFGQGTRLTVV.

This clone was picked up a small number of times. The chain is built from TRBV30 and TRBJ2-7, with D perhaps matching TRBD1 (6 bases). The CDR3 totals 12 residues. V was shortened by 5 bases and J by 4 bases, with 12 bases between the two germline ends. Germline loops: CDR1 GTSNPN, CDR2 SVGIG (reference sequence). The CDR3 protein is CAWEQGSYEQYF. In DNA, the CDR3 is TGTGCCTGGGAACAGGGTTCGTACGAGCAGTACTTC.

About this clone itself: At one boundary the junction diverges from the germline segment, which might be a read error. The chain combines TRBV29-1 with TRBJ2-3; 9 bases map to TRBD1. The CDR3 spans 13 residues. Germline values: CDR1 SQVTM, CDR2 ANQGSEA. CDR3 sequence reads: CSAEQGATDTQYF. Written as DNA, the CDR3 is TGCAGCGCTGAACAGGGGGCGACGGATACGCAGTATTTT.

V and J are TRBV30 and TRBJ1-5; 8 positions match TRBD1. Germline loops: CDR1 GTSNPN, CDR2 SVGIG (reference sequence). The CDR3 totals 14 residues. V trimming: 0 bases; J trimming: 7 bases; junction bases outside the gene matches: 5. Written as DNA, the CDR3 is TGTGCCTGGAGTGTCGGACAGGGAGAACAGCCCCAGCATTTT. It is translated as CAWSVGQGEQPQHF.

This sequence joins TRBV30 and TRBJ1-5, with D unclear. Germline CDR1 is GTSNPN and CDR2 is SVGIG (reference sequence). V was trimmed by 2 bases and J by 3 bases, leaving 17 bases between them. CDR3 length: 16 amino acids. As DNA, the CDR3 is TGTGCCTGGAGTCCTGCGCACGGAGGGTACAATCAGCCCCAGCATTTT. Translating it yields CAWSPAHGGYNQPQHF.

This sequence joins TRBV13 and TRBJ2-1, with 7 bases fitting TRBD2. This CDR3 region has 13 residues. Germline assignment: CDR1 PRHDT and CDR2 FYEKMQ (reference sequence). J gave up 8 bases and V 5 bases, and 6 bases lay outside the gene matches. The CDR3 region has the DNA TGTGCCAGCAGCCTCTCCGGGAGGCATGAGCAGTTCTTC. Protein sequence: CASSLSGRHEQFF.

This chain joins TRBV30 and TRBJ2-7; maybe TRBD2 (5 bases). Germline V gene sequence: CDR1 GTSNPN, CDR2 SVGIG (reference sequence). CDR3 size: 12 residues. The ends were cut back, 2 bases at V and 9 bases at J, with 14 bases in the middle. The CDR3 DNA reads as TGTGCCTGGAGTCCCGGGGAGTCTGGGCAGTACTTC. Translated: CAWSPGESGQYF.

This chain links TRBV29-1 with TRBJ1-2, with TRBD1 as a possible D gene (5 bases). Germline lookup yields CDR1 SQVTM and CDR2 ANQGSEA. The CDR3 has 15 amino acids. Trimming pared 6 bases from V and 8 bases from J, leaving 25 bases between. CDR3 DNA sequence: TGCAGCGTGGGCCTAACGGGGGAGAGAGGAGGAGGCTACACCTTC. Its protein is CSVGLTGERGGGYTF.

V gene TRBV2 combines with J gene TRBJ1-5; maybe TRBD1 (6 bases). This CDR3 region has 15 residues. CDR1 is SNHLY, CDR2 FYNNEI, per germline. Trimming removed 2 bases from V and 3 bases from J, with 11 bases in between. The CDR3 nucleotides read TGTGCCAGCAGTGAACAGGGGCAGAACAATCAGCCCCAGCATTTT. Amino acids: CASSEQGQNNQPQHF.

The chain recombines TRBV29-1 with TRBJ1-5, with D possibly being TRBD1 (5 bases). V lost 0 bases and J 2 bases, leaving 8 bases between the germline ends. CDR3 length equals 14 residues. Germline CDR1 is SQVTM and CDR2 is ANQGSEA. CDR3 nucleotides: TGCAGCGTTGAAGAGGGGGGGGGCAATCAGCCCCAGCATTTT. This gives the protein CSVEEGGGNQPQHF. The variable domain in full, completed from reference TRBV29-1 and TRBJ1-5, reads SAVISQKPSRDICQRGTSLTIQCQVDSQVTMMFWYRQQPGQSLTLIATANQGSEATYESGFVIDKFPISRPNLTFSTLTVSNMSPEDSSIYLCSVEEGGGNQPQHFGDGTRLSIL.